Shown below are 20 T cell receptor beta chains from a single sample sequenced in a study of identical twins. TCRdb recomputed calls from the 5' RACE reads with MiXCR, one row per CDR3 protein. The table includes hundreds of thousands of distinct CDR3 sequences, about 24% detected once. These data also formed part of another study, on T cells expressing NK-cell markers.

The sequencing sample was made of CD4+ T cells sorted from blood. These receptor sequences come from a woman between 18 and 30 years old in good health.

This clonotype was seen at least ten times. This sequence joins TRBV7-6 and TRBJ2-7, with a tentative D call TRBD1 (5 bases). There are 13 residues in the CDR3. CDR1 and CDR2 (germline): SGHVS, FNYEAQ. Trimming cost V 5 bases and J 3 bases, with 11 bases left between them. The CDR3 coding sequence is TGTGCCAGCAGCCCACAGGCGTTCTACGAGCAGTACTTC. Translation: CASSPQAFYEQYF.

The chain links TRBV3-1 to TRBJ2-3; TRBD2 agrees at 12 bases. The length of the CDR3 is 17 residues. CDR1 is LGHDT, CDR2 YNNKEL, per germline (reference sequence). V gave up 1 base and J gave up 7 bases; unmatched junction bases: 9. CDR3 nucleotide sequence: TGTGCCAGCAGCCAAGGATCAAGGACTAGCGGGGCATATACGCAGTATTTT. This encodes CASSQGSRTSGAYTQYF.

This clonotype was counted only a few times. V gene TRBV20-1 combines with J gene TRBJ1-3; D might be TRBD1 (6 bases). Between the trimmed V and J ends, which lost 6 bases and 4 bases, there was a span of 16 bases. The CDR3 consists of 14 residues. Germline V gives CDR1 DFQATT, CDR2 SNEGSKA (reference sequence). CDR3 region: CSAKHGGSGNTIYF. CDR3 nucleotide sequence: TGCAGTGCGAAGCACGGGGGCTCAGGAAACACCATATATTTT.

This clonotype has only a few counts. The CDR3 bases are TGTGCCAGCGGTGGTTCCAGGGATTATGGCTACACCTTC. As protein: CASGGSRDYGYTF. The V call is TRBV27, the J call TRBJ1-2; perhaps TRBD1 as D (5 bases). Germline V lookup: CDR1 MNHEY, CDR2 SMNVEV (reference sequence). V shed 8 bases and J shed 5 bases, with 15 bases lying between them. The CDR3 has 13 residues.

The genes are TRBV27 and TRBJ1-1; D perhaps matches TRBD1 (5 bases). Looked up from germline, CDR1 is MNHEY and CDR2 is SMNVEV (reference sequence). There are 14 residues in the CDR3. V was cut by 4 bases and J by 5 bases, with 14 bases left in between. DNA of the CDR3: TGTGCCAGCAGTTGGGGGGGTAGGGTAACTGAAGCTTTCTTT. Translating gives CASSWGGRVTEAFF.

This clonotype appeared a few times. J is TRBJ1-1 and V is TRBV7-9; 8 nucleotides agree with TRBD1. The ends lost 5 bases at V and 7 bases at J; junction bases unmatched: 3. CDR1 is SEHNR and CDR2 is FQNEAQ in the germline V gene (reference sequence). The CDR3 contains 12 residues. The CDR3, as DNA: TGTGCCAGCAGCATAGGACAGGGTGAAGCTTTCTTT. This encodes CASSIGQGEAFF. Filled out from reference TRBV7-9 and TRBJ1-1, the complete variable domain reads DTGVSQNPRHKITKRGQNVTFRCDPISEHNRLYWYRQTLGQGPEFLTYFQNEAQLEKSRLLSDRFSAERPKGSFSTLEIQRTEQGDSAMYLCASSIGQGEAFFGQGTRLTVV.

This clonotype turned up a few times. The chain couples TRBV7-6 to TRBJ2-3; D assignment may be TRBD1 or TRBD2 (5 bases each). Germline V gives CDR1 SGHVS, CDR2 FNYEAQ. The CDR3 runs 16 residues. Trimming stripped 5 bases from V and 0 bases from J, with 15 bases between. Here the CDR3 DNA reads TGTGCCAGCAGCCTGACCGGGACGGCAAGCACAGATACGCAGTATTTT. Its translation: CASSLTGTASTDTQYF.

This clonotype was seen ten or more times. The chain uses TRBV12-3 or TRBV12-4 and TRBJ1-5; D gene unclear. Deletions cut 1 base from V and 4 bases from J, with 5 bases between. This CDR3 comprises 13 residues. CDR3 in DNA: TGTGCCAGCAGTTTAGGGCCTAATCAGCCCCAGCATTTT. Protein: CASSLGPNQPQHF.

The table lists this clonotype with a few counts. The chain carries TRBV6-2 or TRBV6-3 and TRBJ2-7; D is possibly TRBD2 (6 bases). The CDR3 has 15 residues. V was clipped by 0 bases and J by 4 bases, with 13 bases between them. Germline CDR1 is MNHEY and CDR2 is SVGEGT. Written as DNA, the CDR3 is TGTGCCAGCAGTTACTCAGCGGGTCGAGGGTACGAGCAGTACTTC. Translation: CASSYSAGRGYEQYF.

V gene TRBV6-5 combines with J gene TRBJ2-1; 7 nucleotides line up with TRBD2. The CDR3 is 13 amino acids. V shed 5 bases and J 4 bases; nucleotides not matched to a gene: 2. The germline V gene has CDR1 MNHEY and CDR2 SVGAGI. DNA of the CDR3: TGTGCCAGCAGTAACGGGGGGTACAATGAGCAGTTCTTC. As protein: CASSNGGYNEQFF.

This clonotype was seen a few times. The V gene is TRBV7-2, the J gene TRBJ1-1; 7 bases align to TRBD1. The CDR3 is 16 residues long. Germline V gene data show CDR1 as SGHTA and CDR2 as FQGNSA. Losses at the gene ends were 6 bases for V and 0 bases for J; bases not matched to a gene: 10. This CDR3 reads CASRRQGGGMNTEAFF. The CDR3 nucleotides are TGTGCCAGCAGACGACAGGGAGGCGGTATGAACACTGAAGCTTTCTTT.

The V and J genes are TRBV30 and TRBJ2-5, with unresolved D. The germline V gene encodes CDR1 GTSNPN and CDR2 SVGIG (reference sequence). The germline V and J ends were trimmed by 1 base and 1 base, with 4 bases remaining between them. The CDR3 is 12 amino acids. In DNA form, the CDR3 reads TGTGCCTGGAGTGGCAGCCAAGAGACCCAGTACTTC. Translation gives CAWSGSQETQYF.

This chain joins TRBV5-1 and TRBJ1-1, with D possibly matching TRBD1 (5 bases). Per the germline V gene, CDR1 is SGHRS and CDR2 is YFSETQ. The CDR3 runs 14 residues. Between the trimmed V and J ends, which lost 0 bases and 1 base, there was a span of 7 bases. CDR3 protein: CASSLDGTNTEAFF. The CDR3 nucleotides are TGCGCCAGCAGCTTGGACGGGACGAACACTGAAGCTTTCTTT.

The V call is TRBV5-1, the J call TRBJ1-2; D is ambiguous. V was cut by 6 bases and J by 0 bases, with 12 bases left in between. The CDR3 runs 14 residues. Germline V lookup: CDR1 SGHRS, CDR2 YFSETQ. This chain's CDR3 is CASTPAPPNYGYTF. CDR3 DNA sequence: TGCGCCAGCACTCCGGCGCCACCTAACTATGGCTACACCTTC.

The chain employs TRBV12-5 and TRBJ2-7; D tentatively reads TRBD1 or TRBD2 (7 bases each). Germline V gene data show CDR1 as LGHNT and CDR2 as FRNRAP. This CDR3 contains 16 residues. Between the trimmed V and J ends, which lost 3 bases and 4 bases, there was a span of 19 bases. The CDR3 reads CASGFPRGTITYEQYF. Here the CDR3 DNA reads TGTGCTAGTGGTTTTCCCAGGGGGACTATTACTTACGAGCAGTACTTC.

This clonotype has a handful of counts. J is TRBJ2-5 and V is TRBV4-1; 15 bases align to TRBD2. Trimming removed 0 bases from V and 3 bases from J; junction bases left unmatched: 11. Per the germline V gene, CDR1 is MGHRA and CDR2 is YSYEKL. CDR3 length: 20 residues. CDR3 region: CASSQDIWTSGRAGKETQYF. DNA for the CDR3: TGCGCCAGCAGCCAAGATATTTGGACTAGCGGGAGGGCCGGGAAAGAGACCCAGTACTTC.

The V and J genes are TRBV20-1 and TRBJ2-1; 11 positions match TRBD2. The V gene end was trimmed by 6 bases and the J gene end by 2 bases; junction bases not matched to a gene: 6. Germline lookup yields CDR1 DFQATT and CDR2 SNEGSKA (reference sequence). The CDR3 is made up of 15 amino acids. The CDR3 bases are TGCAGTGCGCTAGATAGCGGGAGGGCCTACAATGAGCAGTTCTTC. It encodes CSALDSGRAYNEQFF.

The gene calls are TRBV6-2 or TRBV6-3 and TRBJ1-1; D is unresolved. Germline-derived CDR1 and CDR2 are MNHEY and SVGEGT. This CDR3 contains 13 residues. V lost 10 bases and J lost 8, with 20 bases in between. The DNA for the CDR3 is TGTGCCACTGGAACCGGGGAAAGACTGGAAGCTTTCTTT. Amino acid sequence: CATGTGERLEAFF.

The chain is built from TRBV20-1 and TRBJ2-5, with 11 bases lining up with TRBD2. This CDR3 is built from 14 residues. Germline V lookup: CDR1 DFQATT, CDR2 SNEGSKA (reference sequence). The J segment lost 5 bases and the V segment lost 4 bases, leaving 6 bases of the junction unmatched. The DNA of the CDR3 is TGCAGTGCTAATAGCGGGAGGGGGGTGGAGACCCAGTACTTC. Encoded protein: CSANSGRGVETQYF.

This clonotype appeared a few times. V is TRBV12-3 or TRBV12-4 and J is TRBJ2-4, with D perhaps TRBD1 or TRBD2 (5 bases each). With 6 bases removed from V and 6 bases from J, the gap between germline ends came to 15 bases. The CDR3 runs to 14 residues. In nucleotides, the CDR3 is TGTGCCAGCAGACCCTCCGGGGCACTAAACATTCAGTACTTC. Translating it yields CASRPSGALNIQYF.